The present entry profiles one T cell receptor beta chain with its context. CDR3 length: 19 amino acids. Unmatched junction bases numbered 11, after V lost 0 bases and J lost 0 bases. The V gene's germline CDR1 is SGHTA and CDR2 FQGNSA. PCR was performed using 60 Vbeta and 13 Jbeta primers. Sequencing was performed with immunoSEQ multiplex PCR; in TCRdb, only in-frame clones are kept and a portion is missing. Of 150,000 or so clones in the sample, more than 60% are singletons; the top ten hold over 2.5%. The data were obtained in a study of cytomegalovirus exposure and HLA in healthy donors. The sample was PBMCs. The rearrangement links TRBV7-2 to TRBJ1-5, with 7 nucleotides matching TRBD1. The TCR originated in a woman between 45 and 60 years old in good health and CMV-seropositive. CDR3 coding DNA: TGTGCCAGCAGCTTAGCTCACGTCAGGGGGGTTGCTAGCAATCAGCCCCAGCATTTT. Protein sequence: CASSLAHVRGVASNQPQHF.